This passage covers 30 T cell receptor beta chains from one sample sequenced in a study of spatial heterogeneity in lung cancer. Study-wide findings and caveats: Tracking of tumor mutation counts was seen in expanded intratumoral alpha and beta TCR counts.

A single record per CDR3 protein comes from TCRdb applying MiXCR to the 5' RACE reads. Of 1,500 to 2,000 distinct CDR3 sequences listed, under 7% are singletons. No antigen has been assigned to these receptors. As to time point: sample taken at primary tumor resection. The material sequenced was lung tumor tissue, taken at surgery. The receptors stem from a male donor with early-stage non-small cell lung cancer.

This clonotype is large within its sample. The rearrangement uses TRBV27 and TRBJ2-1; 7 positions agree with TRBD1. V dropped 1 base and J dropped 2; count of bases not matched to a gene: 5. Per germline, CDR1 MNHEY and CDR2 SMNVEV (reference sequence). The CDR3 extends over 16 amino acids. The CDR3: CASSLYQTGPYNEQFF. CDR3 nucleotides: TGTGCCAGCAGTTTATACCAGACAGGGCCCTACAATGAGCAGTTCTTC.

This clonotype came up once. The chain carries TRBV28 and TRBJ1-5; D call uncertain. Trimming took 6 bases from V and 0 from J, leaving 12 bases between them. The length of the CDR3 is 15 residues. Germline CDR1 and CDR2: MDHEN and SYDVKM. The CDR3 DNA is TGTGCCAGCAGGAAGACTCTATATAGCAATCAGCCCCAGCATTTT. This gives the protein CASRKTLYSNQPQHF.

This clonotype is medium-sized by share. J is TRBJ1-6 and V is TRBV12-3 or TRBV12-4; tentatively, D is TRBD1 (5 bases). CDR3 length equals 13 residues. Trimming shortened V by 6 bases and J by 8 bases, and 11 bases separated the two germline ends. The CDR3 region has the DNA TGTGCCAGCAGCCCGCAGGGTTATTCACCCCTCCACTTT. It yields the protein CASSPQGYSPLHF.

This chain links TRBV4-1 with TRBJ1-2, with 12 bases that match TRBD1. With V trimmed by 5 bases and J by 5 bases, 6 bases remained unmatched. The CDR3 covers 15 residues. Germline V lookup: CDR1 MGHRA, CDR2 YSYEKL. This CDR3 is CASSARDRGQYGYTF. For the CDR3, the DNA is TGCGCCAGCAGCGCCCGGGACAGGGGGCAATATGGCTACACCTTC.

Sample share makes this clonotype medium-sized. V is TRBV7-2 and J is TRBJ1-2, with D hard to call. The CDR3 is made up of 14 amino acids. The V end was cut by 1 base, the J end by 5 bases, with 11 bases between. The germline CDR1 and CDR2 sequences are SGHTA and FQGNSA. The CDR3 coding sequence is TGTGCCAGCAGCTTAGACACCTCCCGTTATGGCTACACCTTC. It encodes CASSLDTSRYGYTF.

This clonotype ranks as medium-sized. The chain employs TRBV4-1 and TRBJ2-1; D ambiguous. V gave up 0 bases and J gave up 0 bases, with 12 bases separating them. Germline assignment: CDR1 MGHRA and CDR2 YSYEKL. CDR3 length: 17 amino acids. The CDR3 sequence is CASSQDSSPSSYNEQFF. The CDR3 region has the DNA TGCGCCAGCAGCCAAGATTCGAGCCCGAGCTCCTACAATGAGCAGTTCTTC.

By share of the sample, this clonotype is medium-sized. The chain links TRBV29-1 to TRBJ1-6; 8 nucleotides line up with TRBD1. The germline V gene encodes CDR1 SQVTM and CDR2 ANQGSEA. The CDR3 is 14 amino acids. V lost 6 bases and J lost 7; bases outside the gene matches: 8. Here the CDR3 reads CSVASTGGNSPLHF. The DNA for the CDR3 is TGCAGCGTCGCCTCAACAGGGGGGAATTCACCCCTCCACTTT.

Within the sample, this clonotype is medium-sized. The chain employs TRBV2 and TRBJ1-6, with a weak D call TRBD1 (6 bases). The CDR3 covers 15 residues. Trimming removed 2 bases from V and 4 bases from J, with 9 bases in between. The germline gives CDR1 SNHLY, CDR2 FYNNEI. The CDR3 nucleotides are TGTGCCAGCAGTGAAAAGGACAGTTATAATTCACCCCTCCACTTT. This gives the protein CASSEKDSYNSPLHF.

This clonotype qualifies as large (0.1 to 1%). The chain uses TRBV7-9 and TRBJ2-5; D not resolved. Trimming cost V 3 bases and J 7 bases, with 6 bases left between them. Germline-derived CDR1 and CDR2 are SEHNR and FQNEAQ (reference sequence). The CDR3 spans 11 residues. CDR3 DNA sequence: TGTGCCAGCAGCTTGGACGGGACCCAGTACTTC. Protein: CASSLDGTQYF.

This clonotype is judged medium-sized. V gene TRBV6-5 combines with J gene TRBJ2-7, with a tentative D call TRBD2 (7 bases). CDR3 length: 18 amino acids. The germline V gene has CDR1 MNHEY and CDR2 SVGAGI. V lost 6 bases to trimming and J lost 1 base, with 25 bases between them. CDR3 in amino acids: CASSPGLGGGLGSYEQYF. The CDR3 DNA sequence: TGTGCCAGCAGCCCCGGTCTGGGGGGGGGCCTCGGGTCCTACGAGCAGTACTTC.

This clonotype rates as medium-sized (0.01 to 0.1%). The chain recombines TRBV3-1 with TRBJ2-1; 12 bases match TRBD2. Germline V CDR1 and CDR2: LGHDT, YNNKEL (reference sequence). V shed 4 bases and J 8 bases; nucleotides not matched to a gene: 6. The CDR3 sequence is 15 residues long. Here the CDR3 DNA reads TGTGCCAGCAGCCCATATCTAGCGGGGGGGGATGAGCAGTTCTTC. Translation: CASSPYLAGGDEQFF.

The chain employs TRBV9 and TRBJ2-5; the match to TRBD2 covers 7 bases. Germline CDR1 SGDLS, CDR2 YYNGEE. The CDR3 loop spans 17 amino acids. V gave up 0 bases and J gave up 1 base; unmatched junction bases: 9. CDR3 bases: TGTGCCAGCAGCGTAGGAGCAGGCCTAGCGGCCCAAGAGACCCAGTACTTC. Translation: CASSVGAGLAAQETQYF.

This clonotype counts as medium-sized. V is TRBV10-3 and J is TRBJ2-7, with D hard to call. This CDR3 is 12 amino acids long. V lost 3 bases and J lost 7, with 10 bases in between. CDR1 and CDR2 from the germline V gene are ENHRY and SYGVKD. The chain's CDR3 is CAISDGPREQYF. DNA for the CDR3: TGTGCCATCAGTGACGGTCCGCGGGAGCAGTACTTC.

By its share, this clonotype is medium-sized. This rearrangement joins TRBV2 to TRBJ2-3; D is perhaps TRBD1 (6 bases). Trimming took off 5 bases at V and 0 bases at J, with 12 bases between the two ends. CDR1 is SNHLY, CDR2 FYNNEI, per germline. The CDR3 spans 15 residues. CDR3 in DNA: TGTGCCAGCAGTCAGGGGACGTCTAGCACAGATACGCAGTATTTT. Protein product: CASSQGTSSTDTQYF.

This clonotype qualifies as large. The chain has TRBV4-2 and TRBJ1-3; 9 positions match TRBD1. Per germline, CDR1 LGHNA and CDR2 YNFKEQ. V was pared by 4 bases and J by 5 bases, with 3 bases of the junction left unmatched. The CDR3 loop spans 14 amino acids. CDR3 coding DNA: TGTGCCAGCAGCCCTGGACAGGGGAGAAACACCATATATTTT. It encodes CASSPGQGRNTIYF.

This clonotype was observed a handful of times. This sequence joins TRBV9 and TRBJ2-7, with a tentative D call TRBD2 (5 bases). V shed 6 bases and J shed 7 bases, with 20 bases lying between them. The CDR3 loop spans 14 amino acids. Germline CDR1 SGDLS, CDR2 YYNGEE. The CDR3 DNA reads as TGTGCCAGCACCCTAGGGCCATTTGGCGGGGAGCAGTACTTC. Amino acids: CASTLGPFGGEQYF.

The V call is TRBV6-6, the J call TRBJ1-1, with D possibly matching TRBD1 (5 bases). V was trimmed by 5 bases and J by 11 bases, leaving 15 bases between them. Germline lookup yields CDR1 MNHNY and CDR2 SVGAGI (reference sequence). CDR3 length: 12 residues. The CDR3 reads CASSGGTGEAFF. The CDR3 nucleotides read TGTGCCAGCAGTGGCGGGACGGGTGAGGCTTTCTTT.

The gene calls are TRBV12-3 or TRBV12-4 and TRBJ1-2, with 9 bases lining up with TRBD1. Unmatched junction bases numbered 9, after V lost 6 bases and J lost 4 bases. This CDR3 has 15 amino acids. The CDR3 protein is CASSRPGTGSYGYTF. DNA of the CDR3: TGTGCCAGCAGCCGTCCCGGGACAGGGTCCTATGGCTACACCTTC.

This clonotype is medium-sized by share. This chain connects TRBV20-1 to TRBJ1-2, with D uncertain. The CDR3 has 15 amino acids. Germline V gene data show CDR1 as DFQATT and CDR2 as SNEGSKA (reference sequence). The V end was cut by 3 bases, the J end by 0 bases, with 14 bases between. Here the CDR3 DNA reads TGCAGTGCTAGGGATCAAGTCAAAGCTAACTATGGCTACACCTTC. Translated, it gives CSARDQVKANYGYTF.

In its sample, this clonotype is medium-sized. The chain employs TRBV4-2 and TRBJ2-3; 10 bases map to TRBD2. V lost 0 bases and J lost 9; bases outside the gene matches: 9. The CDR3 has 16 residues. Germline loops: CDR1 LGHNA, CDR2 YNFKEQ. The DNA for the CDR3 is TGTGCCAGCAGCCAAGAAAGGGGACTAGCGTACGGGACGCAGTATTTT. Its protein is CASSQERGLAYGTQYF.

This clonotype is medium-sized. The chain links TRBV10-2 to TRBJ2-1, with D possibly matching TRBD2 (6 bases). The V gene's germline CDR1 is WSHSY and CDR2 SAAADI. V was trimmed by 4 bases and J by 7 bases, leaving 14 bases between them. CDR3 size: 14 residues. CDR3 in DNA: TGCGCCAGCAGTGCGGCGGGGTCTGGTAATGAGCAGTTCTTC. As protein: CASSAAGSGNEQFF.

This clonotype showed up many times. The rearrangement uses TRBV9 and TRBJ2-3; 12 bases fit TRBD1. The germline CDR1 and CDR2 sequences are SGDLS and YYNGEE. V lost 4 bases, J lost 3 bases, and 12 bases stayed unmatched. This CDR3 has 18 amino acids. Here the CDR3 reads CASSRHPRGQGATDTQYF. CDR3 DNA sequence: TGTGCCAGCAGCCGTCACCCTAGGGGACAGGGGGCAACAGATACGCAGTATTTT.

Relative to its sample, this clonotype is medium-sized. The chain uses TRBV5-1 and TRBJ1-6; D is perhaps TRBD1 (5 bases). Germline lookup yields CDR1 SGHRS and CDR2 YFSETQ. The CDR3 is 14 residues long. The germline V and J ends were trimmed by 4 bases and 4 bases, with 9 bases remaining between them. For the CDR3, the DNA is TGCGCCAGCAGCCTGGGACTTTATAATTCACCCCTCCACTTT. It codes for CASSLGLYNSPLHF.

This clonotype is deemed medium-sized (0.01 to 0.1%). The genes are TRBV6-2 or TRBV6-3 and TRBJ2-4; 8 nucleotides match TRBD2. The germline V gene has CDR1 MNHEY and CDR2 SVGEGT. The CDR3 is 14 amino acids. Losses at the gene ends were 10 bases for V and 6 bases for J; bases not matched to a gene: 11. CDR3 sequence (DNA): TGTGCCATTATGTCCCCAAGCGGGGGAAACATTCAGTACTTC. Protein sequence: CAIMSPSGGNIQYF.

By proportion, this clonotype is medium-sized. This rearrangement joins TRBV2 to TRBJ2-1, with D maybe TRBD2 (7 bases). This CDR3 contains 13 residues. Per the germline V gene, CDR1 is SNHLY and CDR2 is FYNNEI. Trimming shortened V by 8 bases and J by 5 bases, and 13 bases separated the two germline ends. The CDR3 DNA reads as TGTGCCAGCGTCGGGGGGCGAAACAATGAGCAGTTCTTC. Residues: CASVGGRNNEQFF.

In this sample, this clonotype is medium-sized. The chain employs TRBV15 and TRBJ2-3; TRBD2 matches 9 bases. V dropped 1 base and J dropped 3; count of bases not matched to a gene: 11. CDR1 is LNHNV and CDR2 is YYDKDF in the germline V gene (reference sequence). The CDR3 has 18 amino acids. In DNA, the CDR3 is TGTGCCACCAGCAGAGGAAACCTCGGAGCGGGGGGAACAGATACGCAGTATTTT. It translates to CATSRGNLGAGGTDTQYF. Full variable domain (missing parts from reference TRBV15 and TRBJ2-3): DAMVIQNPRYQVTQFGKPVTLSCSQTLNHNVMYWYQQKSSQAPKLLFHYYDKDFNNEADTPDNFQSRRPNTSFCFLDIRSPGLGDTAMYLCATSRGNLGAGGTDTQYFGPGTRLTVL.

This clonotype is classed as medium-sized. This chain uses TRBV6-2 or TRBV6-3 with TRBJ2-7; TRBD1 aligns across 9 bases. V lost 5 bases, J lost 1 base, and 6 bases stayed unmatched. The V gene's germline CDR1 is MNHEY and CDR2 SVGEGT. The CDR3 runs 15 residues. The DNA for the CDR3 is TGTGCCAGCAGTCGGCCGGGACAGGGATCCTACGAGCAGTACTTC. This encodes CASSRPGQGSYEQYF.

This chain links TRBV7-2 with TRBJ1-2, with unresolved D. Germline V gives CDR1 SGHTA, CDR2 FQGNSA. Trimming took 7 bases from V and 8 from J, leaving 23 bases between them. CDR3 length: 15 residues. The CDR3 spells CASTLGIGLEGGYTF. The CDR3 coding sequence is TGTGCCAGCACATTAGGGATCGGACTCGAGGGAGGCTACACCTTC.

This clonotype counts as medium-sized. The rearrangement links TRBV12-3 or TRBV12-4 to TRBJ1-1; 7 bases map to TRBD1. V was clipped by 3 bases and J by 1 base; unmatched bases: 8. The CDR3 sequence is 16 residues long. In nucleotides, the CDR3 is TGTGCCAGCAGTTTTAATGTACGGGACAGGAACACTGAAGCTTTCTTT. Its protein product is CASSFNVRDRNTEAFF.

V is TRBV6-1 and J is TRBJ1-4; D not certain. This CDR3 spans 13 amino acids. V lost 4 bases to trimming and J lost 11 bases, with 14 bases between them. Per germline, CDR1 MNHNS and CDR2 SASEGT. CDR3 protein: CASSGRTIPKLFF. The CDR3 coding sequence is TGTGCCAGCAGTGGCCGGACCATTCCTAAACTGTTTTTT.